These 9 T cell receptor beta chains share one sample of origin, sequenced in a study of T cell responses to AZD1222 COVID-19 vaccine. Clones were read by immunoSEQ multiplex PCR, and TCRdb kept only the in-frame ones, dropping some. There are roughly 70,000 clones in the sample; about nine tenths occur only once, and 6.3% lies in the top ten. Material: peripheral blood, obtained 28 days after the second dose of the MenACWY control vaccine. The receptors originated from an adult who received the MenACWY meningococcal vaccine as a control.

As concerns this clone: The same CDR3 also results from other DNA sequences found in this sample. CDR3 loop: CASSLGQNNEQFF. The DNA of the CDR3 is TGTGCCAGCAGTTTAGGACAGAACAATGAGCAGTTCTTC. The chain combines TRBV12-3 or TRBV12-4 with TRBJ2-1; D is perhaps TRBD1 (5 bases). V was shortened by 1 base and J by 5 bases, with 6 bases between the two germline ends. The CDR3 length is 13 residues.

This clone has just a few counts. The V gene is TRBV29-1, the J gene TRBJ1-1, with 7 bases lining up with TRBD1. This CDR3 is built from 13 residues. Per germline, CDR1 SQVTM and CDR2 ANQGSEA. After removal of 6 bases from V and 1 base from J, the junction contained 5 bases not matched to a gene. CDR3 nucleotides: TGCAGCGTCGCAGGGGGGACGAACACTGAAGCTTTCTTT. Translation gives CSVAGGTNTEAFF.

The V gene is TRBV9, the J gene TRBJ2-2; D not resolved. V was shortened by 3 bases and J by 0 bases, with 6 bases between the two germline ends. Germline V gene data show CDR1 as SGDLS and CDR2 as YYNGEE. There are 14 residues in the CDR3. The CDR3 DNA is TGTGCCAGCAGCGCCGGTTCGAACACCGGGGAGCTGTTTTTT. Amino acid sequence: CASSAGSNTGELFF.

The chain is built from TRBV12-3 or TRBV12-4 and TRBJ1-3; TRBD1 is a possible D gene (6 bases). Trimming took off 10 bases at V and 8 bases at J, with 15 bases between the two ends. CDR3 length: 12 residues. The CDR3 loop reads CATSPGHYTIYF. The CDR3 DNA follows: TGTGCCACCTCACCGGGACACTACACCATATATTTT.

The chain recombines TRBV28 with TRBJ1-1, with a possible D match to TRBD1 (5 bases). This CDR3 comprises 15 residues. CDR1 is MDHEN and CDR2 is SYDVKM in the germline V gene. The ends were cut back, 10 bases at V and 5 bases at J, with 23 bases in the middle. The CDR3 region is CATQPSRGLGTEAFF. In nucleotides, the CDR3 is TGTGCCACCCAACCTTCGCGGGGCTTGGGTACTGAAGCTTTCTTT.

The chain couples TRBV27 to TRBJ2-6; 8 bases fit TRBD2. The CDR3 spans 17 residues. V shed 2 bases and J 1 base; nucleotides not matched to a gene: 4. Germline V gene lookup returns CDR1 MNHEY and CDR2 SMNVEV (reference sequence). For the CDR3, the DNA is TGTGCCAGCAGTTTACGGGCTAGCGGGTCTGGGGCCAACGTCCTGACTTTC. Translated: CASSLRASGSGANVLTF.

The V gene is TRBV2, the J gene TRBJ1-2; possibly TRBD1 for D (6 bases). This CDR3 spans 13 amino acids. V was cut by 5 bases and J by 2 bases, with 9 bases left in between. In germline, CDR1 is SNHLY, CDR2 FYNNEI. The CDR3 DNA reads TGTGCCAGCAGTCCGGACAGCAACTATGGCTACACCTTC. Translation: CASSPDSNYGYTF.

The V gene is TRBV28, the J gene TRBJ2-1; perhaps TRBD1 as D (5 bases). The CDR3 totals 12 residues. Per the germline V gene, CDR1 is MDHEN and CDR2 is SYDVKM. The V end was cut by 2 bases, the J end by 12 bases, with 11 bases between. The DNA for the CDR3 is TGTGCCAGCAGTTTAAGGGGAAAGGGGCAGTTCTTC. Translation gives CASSLRGKGQFF.

The chain joins TRBV6-2 or TRBV6-3 to TRBJ2-5; D possibly corresponds to TRBD2 (6 bases). The ends were cut back, 2 bases at V and 5 bases at J, with 18 bases in the middle. Germline values: CDR1 MNHEY, CDR2 SVGEGT. The CDR3 is 16 residues long. CDR3 DNA sequence: TGTGCCAGCAGTTACACGCTCGGGGGACCAGATGAGACCCAGTACTTC. Translating gives CASSYTLGGPDETQYF.